This T cell receptor beta chain emerged from a study of T cells in Graves' hyperthyroidism and ophthalmopathy. On the study more broadly: Blood was drawn when the patient was first diagnosed and still untreated.

Regarding this clonotype: What it recognizes is unknown.

Amplification of TCR beta CDR3 regions used RNA as the template. When the TCR CDR3 underwent first-round RT-PCR, the HTBI primer set was used. TCRdb reprocessed the multiplex PCR reads with MiXCR, giving one entry per CDR3 protein. The table has about 480,000 distinct CDR3 sequences, around a fifth seen once. Study-wide results and limits: Most expanded thyroid clonotypes above 0.001 also appeared in blood.

This CDR3 comprises 15 residues. Trimming removed 4 bases from V and 0 bases from J, with 11 bases in between. Germline V gene sequence: CDR1 SGHRS, CDR2 YFSETQ. Exclusion criteria comprised uncontrolled infection, other autoimmune disease, pregnancy or lactation. The material sequenced was blood. The chain combines TRBV5-1 with TRBJ2-4; D may be TRBD1 (5 bases). The receptor comes from a woman aged 70-85 years with Graves' ophthalmopathy. The CDR3 sequence is CASSDRSGAKNIQYF. CDR3 bases: TGCGCCAGCAGCGACAGAAGTGGAGCCAAAAACATTCAGTACTTC.